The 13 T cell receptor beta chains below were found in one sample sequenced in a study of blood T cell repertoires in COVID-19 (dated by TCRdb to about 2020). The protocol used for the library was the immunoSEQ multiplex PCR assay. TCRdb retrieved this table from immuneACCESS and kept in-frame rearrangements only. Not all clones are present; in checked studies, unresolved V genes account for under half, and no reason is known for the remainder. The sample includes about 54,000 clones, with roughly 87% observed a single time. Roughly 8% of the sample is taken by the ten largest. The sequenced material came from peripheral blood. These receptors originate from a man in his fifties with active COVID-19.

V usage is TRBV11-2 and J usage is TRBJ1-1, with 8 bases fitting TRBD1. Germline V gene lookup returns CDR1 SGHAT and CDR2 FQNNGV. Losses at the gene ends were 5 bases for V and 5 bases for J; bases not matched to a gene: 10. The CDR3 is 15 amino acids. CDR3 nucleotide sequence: TGTGCCAGCAGCGAGGGAACAGGGGGGGATACTGAAGCTTTCTTT. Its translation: CASSEGTGGDTEAFF.

The CDR3 sequence is CASSQDKVLQGSYYNSPLHF. The CDR3, as DNA: TGCGCCAGCAGCCAAGATAAAGTACTCCAGGGAAGCTACTATAATTCACCCCTCCACTTT. The rearrangement joins TRBV4-3 to TRBJ1-6; D is possibly TRBD1 (5 bases). The length of the CDR3 is 20 residues. Germline assignment: CDR1 LGHNA and CDR2 YSLEER. V was clipped by 0 bases and J by 3 bases, with 21 bases between them.

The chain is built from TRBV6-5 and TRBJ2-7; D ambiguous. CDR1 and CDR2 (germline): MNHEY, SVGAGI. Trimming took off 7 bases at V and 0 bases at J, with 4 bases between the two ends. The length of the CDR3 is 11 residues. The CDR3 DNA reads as TGTGCCAGCACCTCCTCCTACGAGCAGTACTTC. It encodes CASTSSYEQYF.

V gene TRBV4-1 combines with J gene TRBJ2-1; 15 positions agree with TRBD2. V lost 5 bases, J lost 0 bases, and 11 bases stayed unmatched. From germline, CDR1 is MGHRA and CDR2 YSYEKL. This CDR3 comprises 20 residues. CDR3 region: CASSFQSGTSGRSSYNEQFF. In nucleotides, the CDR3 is TGCGCCAGCAGCTTCCAATCCGGGACTAGCGGGAGGAGCTCCTACAATGAGCAGTTCTTC.

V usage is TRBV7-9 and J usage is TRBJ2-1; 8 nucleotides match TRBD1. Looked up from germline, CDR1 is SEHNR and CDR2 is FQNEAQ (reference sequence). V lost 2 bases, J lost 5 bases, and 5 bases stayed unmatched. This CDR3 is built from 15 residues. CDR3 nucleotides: TGTGCCAGCAGCTTACGTCAGGGGGCAAACAATGAGCAGTTCTTC. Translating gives CASSLRQGANNEQFF.

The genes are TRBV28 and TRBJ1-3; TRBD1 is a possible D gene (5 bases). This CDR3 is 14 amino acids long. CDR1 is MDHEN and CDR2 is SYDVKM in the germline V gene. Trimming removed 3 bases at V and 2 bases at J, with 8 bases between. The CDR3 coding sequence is TGTGCCAGCAGTTTGCGCAGGGCTGGAAACACCATATATTTT. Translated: CASSLRRAGNTIYF.

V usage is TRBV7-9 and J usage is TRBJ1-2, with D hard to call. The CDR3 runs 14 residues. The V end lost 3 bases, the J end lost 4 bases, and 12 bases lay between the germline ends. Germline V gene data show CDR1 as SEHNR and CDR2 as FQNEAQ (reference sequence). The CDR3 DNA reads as TGTGCCAGCAGCTTCGACTTGGGTAGCTATGGCTACACCTTC. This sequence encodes CASSFDLGSYGYTF.

CDR3 DNA sequence: TGTGCCAGCAGTACTCGACAGGGGTTTACTGAAGCTTTCTTT. Protein sequence: CASSTRQGFTEAFF. The chain uses TRBV2 and TRBJ1-1; TRBD1 agrees at 8 bases. V lost 5 bases, J lost 5 bases, and 7 bases stayed unmatched. Germline values: CDR1 SNHLY, CDR2 FYNNEI. The CDR3 spans 14 residues. Full variable domain (missing parts from reference TRBV2 and TRBJ1-1): EPEVTQTPSHQVTQMGQEVILRCVPISNHLYFYWYRQILGQKVEFLVSFYNNEISEKSEIFDDQFSVERPDGSNFTLKIRSTKLEDSAMYFCASSTRQGFTEAFFGQGTRLTVV.

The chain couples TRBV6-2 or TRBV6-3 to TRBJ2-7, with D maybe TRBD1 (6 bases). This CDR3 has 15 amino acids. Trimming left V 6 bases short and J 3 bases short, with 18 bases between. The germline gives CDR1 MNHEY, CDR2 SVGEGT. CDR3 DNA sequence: TGTGCCAGCAGCCGCCAGGGGAACGCGGGCTACGAGCAGTACTTC. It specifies CASSRQGNAGYEQYF.

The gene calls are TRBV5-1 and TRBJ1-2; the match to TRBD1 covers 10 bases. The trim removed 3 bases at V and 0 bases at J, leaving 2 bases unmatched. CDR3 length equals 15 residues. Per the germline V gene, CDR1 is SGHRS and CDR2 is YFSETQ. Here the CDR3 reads CASSSGTGANYGYTF. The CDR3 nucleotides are TGCGCCAGCAGCTCCGGGACAGGGGCTAACTATGGCTACACCTTC.

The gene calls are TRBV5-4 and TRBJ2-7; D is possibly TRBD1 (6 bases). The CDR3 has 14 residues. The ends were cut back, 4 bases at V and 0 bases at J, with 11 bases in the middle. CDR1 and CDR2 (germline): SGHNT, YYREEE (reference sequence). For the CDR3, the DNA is TGTGCCAGCAGCCGGACAGCTTTCTCCTACGAGCAGTACTTC. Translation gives CASSRTAFSYEQYF.

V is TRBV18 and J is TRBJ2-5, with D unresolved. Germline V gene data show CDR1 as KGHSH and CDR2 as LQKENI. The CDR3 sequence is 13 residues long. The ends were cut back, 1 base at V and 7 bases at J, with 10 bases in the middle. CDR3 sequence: CASSPRRPGTQYF. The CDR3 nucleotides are TGTGCCAGCTCACCACGACGTCCGGGGACCCAGTACTTC.

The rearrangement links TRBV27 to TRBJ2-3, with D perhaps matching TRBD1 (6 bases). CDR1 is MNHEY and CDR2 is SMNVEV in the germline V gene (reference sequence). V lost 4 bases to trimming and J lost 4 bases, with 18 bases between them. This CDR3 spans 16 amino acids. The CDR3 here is CASSSIGQGLPDTQYF. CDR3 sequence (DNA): TGTGCCAGCAGTTCAATCGGGCAGGGGCTCCCAGATACGCAGTATTTT.